The T cell receptor (beta chain) under discussion was sequenced for a study of T cell responses to AZD1222 COVID-19 vaccine. General study points: Unmutated variant regions reportedly attract nearly half of all spike-specific TCRs. Donors were chiefly white British, with a greater number of females, and clonal diversity was perhaps underestimated. Following two doses of AZD1222, Spike-specific TCR breadth and depth rose.

In its sample, this clone was seen a few times. Its target is not known. Sequenced by immunoSEQ multiplex PCR; TCRdb stores in-frame clones only, minus some. The data show 70,000 to 80,000 clones, approximately 90% seen once. The TCR originated in an adult in good health. Specimen: peripheral blood, collected on day 0 of AZD1222 vaccination.

In nucleotides, the CDR3 is TGTGCCAGCAGCATCAGGACAGCAACTAATGAAAAACTGTTTTTT. Translating gives CASSIRTATNEKLFF. The chain is built from TRBV5-4 and TRBJ1-4, with a weak D call TRBD1 (6 bases). The length of the CDR3 is 15 residues. Germline values: CDR1 SGHNT, CDR2 YYREEE (reference sequence). V lost 4 bases and J lost 0, with 10 bases in between.